These T cell receptor beta chains were read from a single sample in a study of vaccination and CD4 T cells after COVID-19. Antigens of these TCRs are unknown. One entry per CDR3 protein results from TCRdb running MiXCR on the PCR reads. Of about 14,000 distinct CDR3 sequences listed, 24% are singletons. The material sequenced was CD4+ T cells from blood, cultured in vitro, taken after SARS-CoV-2 vaccination. Receptors were obtained from a human donor who had recovered from COVID-19. The CDR3 runs from the conserved cysteine through the conserved F or W. A D gene is named only where the DNA matches it firmly. The size entry is marked missing in some rows and otherwise reads once, few, many or a size class.

j_gene: TRBJ2-7; d_gene: TRBD1; v_gene: TRBV29-1; len: 13; abundance: .; CDR3aa: CSVEGTGIHEQYF; CDR3nt: TGCAGCGTTGAAGGGACAGGGATCCACGAGCAGTACTTC
j_gene: TRBJ2-5; d_gene: .; v_gene: TRBV2; len: 14; abundance: few; CDR3aa: CASRRTGEGETQYF; CDR3nt: TGTGCCAGCAGGCGGACGGGAGAGGGAGAGACCCAGTACTTC
j_gene: TRBJ2-5; d_gene: TRBD2; v_gene: TRBV5-6; len: 16; abundance: once; CDR3aa: CASSLRASGGGETQYF; CDR3nt: TGTGCCAGCAGCTTGAGGGCTAGCGGGGGCGGAGAGACCCAGTACTTC
j_gene: TRBJ1-6; d_gene: TRBD1; v_gene: TRBV18; len: 15; abundance: medium-sized; CDR3aa: CASSPLVRGDSPLHF; CDR3nt: TGTGCCAGCTCACCCCTGGTCAGGGGGGACTCACCCCTCCACTTT
j_gene: TRBJ1-5; d_gene: TRBD1; v_gene: TRBV7-2; len: 13; abundance: few; CDR3aa: CASARQGNQPQHF; CDR3nt: TGTGCCAGCGCCCGACAGGGGAATCAGCCCCAGCATTTT
j_gene: TRBJ1-5; d_gene: .; v_gene: TRBV30; len: 16; abundance: .; CDR3aa: CAWSVSGILSNQPQHF; CDR3nt: TGTGCCTGGAGTGTATCAGGGATACTTAGCAATCAGCCCCAGCATTTT
j_gene: TRBJ1-1; d_gene: TRBD1; v_gene: TRBV7-2; len: 15; abundance: .; CDR3aa: CASSPRTGVNTEAFF; CDR3nt: TGTGCCAGCAGCCCCAGGACAGGGGTGAACACTGAAGCTTTCTTT
j_gene: TRBJ1-2; d_gene: TRBD1; v_gene: TRBV28; len: 19; abundance: .; CDR3aa: CASSDKLLARDRGLYGYTF; CDR3nt: TGTGCCAGCAGTGACAAACTCCTGGCCCGGGACAGGGGGCTCTATGGCTACACCTTC
j_gene: TRBJ2-6; d_gene: .; v_gene: TRBV28; len: 15; abundance: few; CDR3aa: CASSWFGAGANVLTF; CDR3nt: TGTGCCAGCAGTTGGTTCGGAGCTGGGGCCAACGTCCTGACTTTC
j_gene: TRBJ2-2; d_gene: .; v_gene: TRBV5-1; len: 16; abundance: .; CDR3aa: CASSLSTGTKAGELFF; CDR3nt: TGCGCCAGCAGCCTATCAACCGGGACAAAGGCCGGGGAGCTGTTTTTT
j_gene: TRBJ2-1; d_gene: TRBD1; v_gene: TRBV28; len: 19; abundance: few; CDR3aa: CASSLSGRWGQGSHNEQFF; CDR3nt: TGTGCCAGCAGTTTGTCCGGCCGTTGGGGACAGGGTTCCCACAATGAGCAGTTCTTC
j_gene: TRBJ1-2; d_gene: .; v_gene: TRBV5-1; len: 13; abundance: .; CDR3aa: CASSGSRDYGYTF; CDR3nt: TGCGCCAGCAGCGGTTCAAGGGACTATGGCTACACCTTC
j_gene: TRBJ2-4; d_gene: TRBD2; v_gene: TRBV7-2; len: 16; abundance: .; CDR3aa: CASSLTGTSGSNIQYF; CDR3nt: TGTGCCAGCAGCTTGACAGGGACTAGCGGGAGTAACATTCAGTACTTC
j_gene: TRBJ1-4; d_gene: .; v_gene: TRBV4-1; len: 13; abundance: .; CDR3aa: CASSQLVHWELFF; CDR3nt: TGCGCCAGCAGCCAATTGGTCCATTGGGAACTGTTTTTT
j_gene: TRBJ1-1; d_gene: .; v_gene: TRBV10-2; len: 14; abundance: .; CDR3aa: CASERSRGNTEAFF; CDR3nt: TGCGCCAGCGAGAGATCCCGGGGCAACACTGAAGCTTTCTTT
j_gene: TRBJ1-4; d_gene: TRBD1; v_gene: TRBV6-1; len: 16; abundance: .; CDR3aa: CASSEAQGAFNEKLFF; CDR3nt: TGTGCCAGCAGTGAGGCCCAGGGGGCATTTAATGAAAAACTGTTTTTT
j_gene: TRBJ2-5; d_gene: .; v_gene: TRBV19; len: 15; abundance: few; CDR3aa: CASSMGQGPLPTQYF; CDR3nt: TGTGCCAGTAGTATGGGTCAGGGCCCGCTTCCGACCCAGTACTTC
j_gene: TRBJ2-1; d_gene: .; v_gene: TRBV11-1; len: 14; abundance: .; CDR3aa: CASSLEGYYNEQFF; CDR3nt: TGTGCCAGCAGCTTAGAAGGCTACTACAATGAGCAGTTCTTC
j_gene: TRBJ2-2; d_gene: .; v_gene: TRBV7-9; len: 13; abundance: .; CDR3aa: CASSLTGPGELFF; CDR3nt: TGTGCCAGCAGCTTAACTGGGCCCGGGGAGCTGTTTTTT
j_gene: TRBJ2-5; d_gene: .; v_gene: TRBV20-1; len: 14; abundance: few; CDR3aa: CSATKGGGRETQYF; CDR3nt: TGCAGTGCTACGAAAGGAGGAGGGCGAGAGACCCAGTACTTC
j_gene: TRBJ2-1; d_gene: .; v_gene: TRBV11-2; len: 12; abundance: .; CDR3aa: CASSYRWNEQFF; CDR3nt: TGTGCCAGCAGCTATCGGTGGAATGAGCAGTTCTTC
j_gene: TRBJ1-5; d_gene: TRBD1; v_gene: TRBV28; len: 17; abundance: .; CDR3aa: CASRLRGTGNLNQPQHF; CDR3nt: TGTGCCAGCAGGCTGCGAGGGACAGGTAATCTCAATCAGCCCCAGCATTTT
j_gene: TRBJ2-5; d_gene: .; v_gene: TRBV5-1; len: 15; abundance: medium-sized; CDR3aa: CASSPLGGVVETQYF; CDR3nt: TGCGCCAGCAGCCCCCTCGGGGGAGTTGTGGAGACCCAGTACTTC
j_gene: TRBJ1-5; d_gene: TRBD1; v_gene: TRBV20-1; len: 14; abundance: .; CDR3aa: CSASTDRGHQPQHF; CDR3nt: TGCAGTGCTTCGACAGACAGGGGCCATCAGCCCCAGCATTTT
j_gene: TRBJ2-3; d_gene: .; v_gene: TRBV5-4; len: 13; abundance: .; CDR3aa: CASSLEVADTQYF; CDR3nt: TGTGCCAGCAGCTTGGAAGTAGCGGATACGCAGTATTTT
j_gene: TRBJ1-2; d_gene: TRBD1; v_gene: TRBV19; len: 12; abundance: .; CDR3aa: CASTRDRVGYTF; CDR3nt: TGTGCCAGTACCCGGGACAGGGTTGGCTACACCTTC
j_gene: TRBJ1-1; d_gene: .; v_gene: TRBV20-1; len: 13; abundance: .; CDR3aa: CSARGAAYAEAFF; CDR3nt: TGCAGTGCTAGAGGGGCAGCCTACGCTGAAGCTTTCTTT
j_gene: TRBJ2-7; d_gene: TRBD2; v_gene: TRBV20-1; len: 15; abundance: .; CDR3aa: CSAGGADLNTHEQYF; CDR3nt: TGCAGTGCCGGGGGGGCGGACCTAAACACCCACGAGCAGTACTTC
j_gene: TRBJ1-2; d_gene: .; v_gene: TRBV7-3; len: 14; abundance: .; CDR3aa: CASSLGGEGYGYTF; CDR3nt: TGTGCCAGCAGCTTAGGGGGCGAGGGCTATGGCTACACCTTC
j_gene: TRBJ2-1; d_gene: .; v_gene: TRBV20-1; len: 15; abundance: .; CDR3aa: CSARGGEASYNEQFF; CDR3nt: TGCAGTGCTAGAGGAGGGGAGGCCTCCTACAATGAGCAGTTCTTC
j_gene: TRBJ1-6; d_gene: TRBD1; v_gene: TRBV28; len: 15; abundance: .; CDR3aa: CATYPRDRDNSPLHF; CDR3nt: TGTGCCACCTATCCACGGGACAGGGATAATTCACCCCTCCACTTT
j_gene: TRBJ1-2; d_gene: TRBD1; v_gene: TRBV27; len: 13; abundance: medium-sized; CDR3aa: CASSLSRGYGYTF; CDR3nt: TGTGCCAGCAGTTTATCCAGGGGGTATGGCTACACCTTC
j_gene: TRBJ1-4; d_gene: .; v_gene: TRBV7-9; len: 15; abundance: .; CDR3aa: CASSLDGKAGDKLFF; CDR3nt: TGTGCCAGCAGCCTTGACGGAAAGGCGGGGGATAAACTGTTTTTT
j_gene: TRBJ2-7; d_gene: TRBD1; v_gene: TRBV12-3/TRBV12-4; len: 14; abundance: .; CDR3aa: CASCSGQPSYEQYF; CDR3nt: TGTGCCAGCTGTTCGGGACAGCCGTCCTACGAGCAGTACTTC
j_gene: TRBJ2-7; d_gene: .; v_gene: TRBV28; len: 11; abundance: .; CDR3aa: CASSLTREQYF; CDR3nt: TGTGCCAGCAGTTTAACCCGGGAGCAGTACTTC
j_gene: TRBJ1-1; d_gene: .; v_gene: TRBV5-1; len: 13; abundance: .; CDR3aa: CASSAASGTEAFF; CDR3nt: TGCGCCAGCAGCGCGGCGTCGGGCACTGAAGCTTTCTTT
j_gene: TRBJ2-4; d_gene: TRBD2; v_gene: TRBV27; len: 16; abundance: medium-sized; CDR3aa: CASSRSGSGAKNIQYF; CDR3nt: TGTGCCAGCAGCCGGAGCGGGAGCGGGGCCAAAAACATTCAGTACTTC
j_gene: TRBJ1-3; d_gene: .; v_gene: TRBV12-3/TRBV12-4; len: 14; abundance: .; CDR3aa: CASKPRDGGNTIYF; CDR3nt: TGTGCCAGCAAACCAAGGGACGGAGGAAACACCATATATTTT
j_gene: TRBJ2-2; d_gene: TRBD2; v_gene: TRBV5-4; len: 18; abundance: few; CDR3aa: CASSPSIAGGPGIGELFF; CDR3nt: TGTGCCAGCAGCCCATCAATAGCGGGAGGGCCCGGTATCGGGGAGCTGTTTTTT
j_gene: TRBJ1-3; d_gene: .; v_gene: TRBV28; len: 17; abundance: .; CDR3aa: CASRATSGSLSGNTIYF; CDR3nt: TGTGCCAGCAGAGCCACCTCCGGGAGTCTCTCTGGAAACACCATATATTTT
j_gene: TRBJ1-5; d_gene: .; v_gene: TRBV11-2; len: 13; abundance: .; CDR3aa: CASSHYRDQPQHF; CDR3nt: TGTGCCAGCAGCCACTATCGAGATCAGCCCCAGCATTTT
j_gene: TRBJ2-1; d_gene: .; v_gene: TRBV6-4; len: 11; abundance: .; CDR3aa: CASSGGDEQFF; CDR3nt: TGTGCCAGCAGTGGAGGGGATGAGCAGTTCTTC
j_gene: TRBJ2-6; d_gene: .; v_gene: TRBV19; len: 15; abundance: .; CDR3aa: CASSITYSGANVLTF; CDR3nt: TGTGCCAGTAGTATTACTTATTCTGGGGCCAACGTCCTGACTTTC
j_gene: TRBJ2-2; d_gene: TRBD2; v_gene: TRBV7-9; len: 17; abundance: .; CDR3aa: CASSFGLGGSWSGELFF; CDR3nt: TGTGCCAGCAGCTTTGGCCTCGGGGGGAGTTGGTCCGGGGAGCTGTTTTTT
j_gene: TRBJ1-5; d_gene: .; v_gene: TRBV28; len: 12; abundance: .; CDR3aa: CASSQLDQPQHF; CDR3nt: TGTGCCAGCAGTCAGTTGGATCAGCCCCAGCATTTT
j_gene: TRBJ1-1; d_gene: .; v_gene: TRBV28; len: 15; abundance: .; CDR3aa: CASSLLGRMNTEAFF; CDR3nt: TGTGCCAGCAGTTTATTAGGACGGATGAACACTGAAGCTTTCTTT
j_gene: TRBJ2-1; d_gene: .; v_gene: TRBV28; len: 14; abundance: .; CDR3aa: CASSLRSLLDVQFF; CDR3nt: TGTGCCAGCAGTCTACGCTCGTTACTAGACGTGCAGTTCTTC
j_gene: TRBJ1-5; d_gene: .; v_gene: TRBV28; len: 12; abundance: few; CDR3aa: CASRTLPQPQHF; CDR3nt: TGTGCCAGCCGGACACTACCTCAGCCCCAACATTTT
j_gene: TRBJ1-2; d_gene: .; v_gene: TRBV28; len: 11; abundance: .; CDR3aa: CASNKDFGYTF; CDR3nt: TGTGCCAGCAATAAGGACTTTGGCTACACCTTC
j_gene: TRBJ2-7; d_gene: .; v_gene: TRBV7-6; len: 14; abundance: few; CDR3aa: CASTSNRGPYEQYF; CDR3nt: TGTGCCAGCACCTCAAACCGGGGCCCTTACGAGCAGTACTTC
j_gene: TRBJ2-7; d_gene: TRBD1; v_gene: TRBV29-1; len: 13; abundance: .; CDR3aa: CSLSTGEIYEQYF; CDR3nt: TGCAGCCTTTCGACAGGGGAGATCTACGAGCAGTACTTC
j_gene: TRBJ1-1; d_gene: .; v_gene: TRBV10-2; len: 13; abundance: .; CDR3aa: CASSYTTKPEAFF; CDR3nt: TGCGCCAGCAGCTATACCACCAAACCTGAAGCTTTCTTT
j_gene: TRBJ2-7; d_gene: TRBD2; v_gene: TRBV6-5; len: 15; abundance: .; CDR3aa: CASSYSSGRAGEQYF; CDR3nt: TGTGCCAGCAGTTATTCGAGCGGGAGAGCAGGGGAGCAGTACTTC
j_gene: TRBJ2-7; d_gene: .; v_gene: TRBV7-9; len: 14; abundance: .; CDR3aa: CASSSDVKGYEQYF; CDR3nt: TGTGCCAGCAGCTCCGATGTTAAGGGGTACGAGCAGTACTTC
j_gene: TRBJ2-7; d_gene: TRBD2; v_gene: TRBV6-5; len: 15; abundance: few; CDR3aa: CASSYSTSGVYEQYF; CDR3nt: TGTGCCAGCAGTTACTCGACTAGCGGGGTCTACGAGCAGTACTTC
j_gene: TRBJ1-3; d_gene: .; v_gene: TRBV28; len: 13; abundance: .; CDR3aa: CASTRGTGNTIYF; CDR3nt: TGTGCCAGCACACGGGGCACTGGAAACACCATATATTTT